Below are 27 T cell receptor beta chains sequenced from a single sample in a study of blood T cell repertoires in COVID-19. Assay used: immunoSEQ multiplex PCR; TCRdb lists only in-frame clones, some missing. In the table there are a few hundred thousand clones, roughly 84% of which are singletons. Sequenced: peripheral blood. These receptors originate from a woman in her 40s who had recovered from COVID-19.

The chain has TRBV2 and TRBJ2-7; 11 positions match TRBD1. The V gene end was trimmed by 6 bases and the J gene end by 4 bases; junction bases not matched to a gene: 2. CDR1 is SNHLY and CDR2 is FYNNEI in the germline V gene. The CDR3 runs 13 residues. Here the CDR3 DNA reads TGTGCCAGCAGAGGGACAGGGGGGTACGAGCAGTACTTC. Amino acid sequence: CASRGTGGYEQYF.

Note on this clone: A read error may produce the germline difference seen at one junction end. Other DNA sequences in the same sample also yield this CDR3. The chain uses TRBV11-2 and TRBJ2-3; a weak D match, TRBD1 (5 bases). This CDR3 comprises 14 residues. Germline V lookup: CDR1 SGHAT, CDR2 FQNNGV. In DNA form, the CDR3 reads TGTGCCAGCAGCTTAGATAGGGGCACCGATACGCAGTATTTT. It translates to CASSLDRGTDTQYF.

The V call is TRBV4-2, the J call TRBJ2-1, with 10 bases identical to TRBD2. CDR3 length: 15 amino acids. After removal of 1 base from V and 9 bases from J, the junction contained 6 bases not matched to a gene. Germline V gene sequence: CDR1 LGHNA, CDR2 YNFKEQ. This CDR3 is CASSQVELAGSEQFF. The CDR3 DNA reads TGTGCCAGCAGCCAAGTCGAACTAGCGGGATCTGAGCAGTTCTTC.

This clone has just a few counts. V usage is TRBV5-1 and J usage is TRBJ2-7; D possibly corresponds to TRBD2 (6 bases). Germline V CDR1 and CDR2: SGHRS, YFSETQ. The CDR3 covers 14 residues. Trimming pared 6 bases from V and 3 bases from J, leaving 16 bases between. DNA for the CDR3: TGCGCCAGCACTCTCACGGCCGGGGGCTACGAGCAGTACTTC. The encoded protein is CASTLTAGGYEQYF. The complete variable domain, with remaining parts taken from reference TRBV5-1 and TRBJ2-7, reads KAGVTQTPRYLIKTRGQQVTLSCSPISGHRSVSWYQQTPGQGLQFLFEYFSETQRNKGNFPGRFSGRQFSNSRSEMNVSTLELGDSALYLCASTLTAGGYEQYFGPGTRLTVT.

This clone showed up many times. The genes are TRBV2 and TRBJ1-5, with D possibly being TRBD1 (6 bases). CDR1 and CDR2 (germline): SNHLY, FYNNEI. The CDR3 runs 16 residues. V lost 3 bases and J 2 bases, leaving 14 bases between the germline ends. CDR3 sequence: CASSEYVGGRNQPQHF. The DNA of the CDR3 is TGTGCCAGCAGTGAGTATGTTGGGGGCCGCAATCAGCCCCAGCATTTT.

V gene TRBV6-2 or TRBV6-3 combines with J gene TRBJ1-1; D gene uncertain. This CDR3 is built from 17 residues. The germline gives CDR1 MNHEY, CDR2 SVGEGT. V lost 0 bases to trimming and J lost 5 bases, with 19 bases between them. The CDR3 loop reads CASSYSILIPALTEAFF. The CDR3 nucleotides read TGTGCCAGCAGTTACTCGATACTTATCCCCGCACTAACTGAAGCTTTCTTT.

The chain is built from TRBV5-3 and TRBJ1-1; D call uncertain. TRBV5-3 is designated an ORF whose function remains uncertain. There are 11 residues in the CDR3. V was cut by 6 bases and J by 0 bases, with 3 bases left in between. In nucleotides, the CDR3 is TGTGCCAGAATCATGAACACTGAAGCTTTCTTT. Its protein is CARIMNTEAFF.

The rearrangement links TRBV3-1 (or the pseudogene TRBV3-2) to TRBJ2-5; 9 bases match TRBD2. Germline V lookup: CDR1 LGHDT, CDR2 YNNKEL (reference sequence). The CDR3 covers 16 residues. The V gene end was trimmed by 5 bases and the J gene end by 1 base; junction bases not matched to a gene: 8. The CDR3 protein is CASSANIAGAQETQYF. As DNA, the CDR3 is TGTGCCAGCAGCGCAAACATAGCGGGGGCCCAAGAGACCCAGTACTTC.

The chain joins TRBV5-8 to TRBJ2-1; D might be TRBD1 (6 bases). Per germline, CDR1 SGHTS and CDR2 YDEGEE. CDR3 length: 19 amino acids. The germline V and J ends were trimmed by 1 base and 4 bases, with 24 bases remaining between them. Written as DNA, the CDR3 is TGTGCCAGCAGCTTGATAGCAGGGGACGTACTCACGGCGTACAATGAGCAGTTCTTC. Its protein product is CASSLIAGDVLTAYNEQFF.

J is TRBJ2-4 and V is TRBV10-3, with D uncertain. Germline CDR1 reads ENHRY; CDR2 reads SYGVKD. V was cut by 3 bases and J by 9 bases, with 18 bases left in between. The length of the CDR3 is 15 residues. The CDR3 region has the DNA TGTGCCATCAGTGACCGGTATTCGTTGGGCAGCATTCAGTACTTC. Protein: CAISDRYSLGSIQYF.

The chain joins TRBV7-2 to TRBJ1-5; 8 bases map to TRBD1. J lost 6 bases, V lost 5 bases, and 9 bases had no gene match. This CDR3 has 15 amino acids. Germline V gives CDR1 SGHTA, CDR2 FQGNSA. Here the CDR3 DNA reads TGTGCCAGCAGCACTCTGACAGGGGCGGGTCAGCCCCAGCATTTT. It specifies CASSTLTGAGQPQHF.

The genes are TRBV19 and TRBJ2-3; 9 bases align to TRBD1. Germline values: CDR1 LNHDA, CDR2 SQIVND (reference sequence). J was trimmed by 7 bases and V by 7 bases; bases with no gene match: 6. The CDR3 has 13 residues. The CDR3 DNA reads TGTGCCAGTATCCCAACAGGGGGCTATACGCAGTATTTT. The encoded protein is CASIPTGGYTQYF.

This chain uses TRBV3-1 (or the pseudogene TRBV3-2) with TRBJ1-2; D gene ambiguous. The CDR3 contains 14 residues. CDR1 and CDR2 (germline): LGHDT, YNNKEL (reference sequence). Between the trimmed V and J ends, which lost 1 base and 6 bases, there was a span of 12 bases. In DNA, the CDR3 is TGTGCCAGCAGCCAAGTCCAAGGAGGGAATGGCTACACCTTC. Amino acid sequence: CASSQVQGGNGYTF.

This sequence joins TRBV4-3 and TRBJ1-4; D is possibly TRBD1 (6 bases). This CDR3 comprises 19 residues. Germline-derived CDR1 and CDR2 are LGHNA and YSLEER. Trimming took off 0 bases at V and 4 bases at J, with 21 bases between the two ends. CDR3 residues: CASSQERVRGGRGNEKLFF. The CDR3 nucleotides read TGCGCCAGCAGCCAAGAGAGGGTGCGAGGGGGACGGGGTAATGAAAAACTGTTTTTT.

This chain uses TRBV5-6 with TRBJ1-1, with D possibly being TRBD1 (6 bases). From germline, CDR1 is SGHDT and CDR2 YYEEEE. CDR3 length equals 13 residues. V lost 4 bases, J lost 6 bases, and 13 bases lay in between. As DNA, the CDR3 is TGTGCCAGCAGCGTAACCAGGGGCTCTGAAGCTTTCTTT. It codes for CASSVTRGSEAFF.

The chain joins TRBV5-4 to TRBJ2-7; 10 bases map to TRBD1. The CDR3 length is 14 residues. J was trimmed by 7 bases and V by 0 bases; bases with no gene match: 4. Germline V gene lookup returns CDR1 SGHNT and CDR2 YYREEE (reference sequence). This CDR3 is CASSLGQGAREQYF. The CDR3 DNA reads as TGTGCCAGCAGCTTGGGACAGGGGGCGCGAGAGCAGTACTTC.

Worth noting for this clone: Distinct nucleotide sequences in the sample also encode this CDR3. The rearrangement joins TRBV5-1 to TRBJ2-7; maybe TRBD1 (5 bases). The germline V and J ends were trimmed by 3 bases and 2 bases, with 9 bases remaining between them. The CDR3 sequence is 13 residues long. CDR1 and CDR2 (germline): SGHRS, YFSETQ. CDR3 nucleotide sequence: TGCGCCAGCAGCTCCCAGGGTACCTACGAGCAGTACTTC. Amino acid sequence: CASSSQGTYEQYF.

The chain combines TRBV7-2 with TRBJ1-2, with D perhaps matching TRBD1 (6 bases). Germline V gene sequence: CDR1 SGHTA, CDR2 FQGNSA. Trimming took 10 bases from V and 5 from J, leaving 17 bases between them. The CDR3 consists of 13 residues. CDR3 bases: TGTGCCACCTACGGCAGGGGCCAGTATGGCTACACCTTC. Its protein product is CATYGRGQYGYTF.

V is TRBV9 and J is TRBJ2-1; 13 bases agree with TRBD2. Unmatched junction bases numbered 3, after V lost 0 bases and J lost 6 bases. The CDR3 covers 16 residues. The germline V gene encodes CDR1 SGDLS and CDR2 YYNGEE. The CDR3: CASSVAGTSGVNEQFF. As DNA, the CDR3 is TGTGCCAGCAGCGTAGCCGGGACTAGCGGGGTCAATGAGCAGTTCTTC.

The chain couples TRBV29-1 to TRBJ2-5; the D gene is possibly TRBD2 (6 bases). The CDR3 consists of 13 residues. Trimming took 6 bases from V and 4 from J, leaving 15 bases between them. Per germline, CDR1 SQVTM and CDR2 ANQGSEA. The CDR3 DNA reads TGCAGCGTGCGACGGGTCGGGGGAGAGACCCAGTACTTC. Its protein is CSVRRVGGETQYF.

This chain joins TRBV12-3 or TRBV12-4 and TRBJ1-1; D unresolved. The V gene lost 2 bases and the J gene lost 1 base, with 5 bases spanning the gap. This CDR3 is 13 amino acids long. CDR3 DNA: TGTGCCAGCAGTTTACCGGGGAACACTGAAGCTTTCTTT. This encodes CASSLPGNTEAFF.

Written as DNA, the CDR3 is TGCGCCAGCAGCCTTGGACTAGCGGGGGGGCTTAAGAATGAGCAGTTCTTC. This sequence encodes CASSLGLAGGLKNEQFF. The rearrangement joins TRBV5-1 to TRBJ2-1; 15 nucleotides match TRBD2. Germline values: CDR1 SGHRS, CDR2 YFSETQ. V trimming: 4 bases; J trimming: 7 bases; junction bases outside the gene matches: 9. The CDR3 runs 17 residues.

The V gene is TRBV11-2, the J gene TRBJ1-1, with 7 bases aligning to TRBD1. CDR3 length: 15 residues. After removal of 5 bases from V and 2 bases from J, the junction contained 8 bases not matched to a gene. Germline values: CDR1 SGHAT, CDR2 FQNNGV. CDR3 in amino acids: CASSNHHRGNTEAFF. CDR3 sequence (DNA): TGTGCCAGCAGCAACCATCACAGGGGAAACACTGAAGCTTTCTTT.

V and J are TRBV5-3 and TRBJ1-4; D is uncertain. TRBV5-3 counts as an open reading frame of uncertain function. With 5 bases removed from V and 1 base from J, the gap between germline ends came to 24 bases. CDR3 size: 19 residues. The CDR3 DNA sequence: TGTGCCAGAAGAATACTCTGTTCGGGTTTTCTGGTAACTAATGAAAAACTGTTTTTT. Translated: CARRILCSGFLVTNEKLFF.

J is TRBJ1-5 and V is TRBV30; possible D gene TRBD1, 5 bases. This CDR3 has 13 amino acids. V dropped 0 bases and J dropped 11 bases, with 14 bases sitting between them. CDR1 GTSNPN and CDR2 SVGIG come from the germline V gene (reference sequence). The CDR3 loop is CAWSVSGYHAQHF. CDR3 sequence (DNA): TGTGCCTGGAGTGTATCAGGGTACCATGCCCAGCATTTT.

This clone was seen just once. This rearrangement joins TRBV2 to TRBJ1-2; no firm D call. V lost 1 base to trimming and J lost 6 bases, with 12 bases between them. The CDR3 contains 14 residues. Germline CDR1 is SNHLY and CDR2 is FYNNEI. The DNA for the CDR3 is TGTGCCAGCAGTGAAGTAACAGCAATTGATGGCTACACCTTC. Translated: CASSEVTAIDGYTF.

This rearrangement joins TRBV9 to TRBJ2-1, with 11 bases identical to TRBD2. The CDR3 extends over 18 amino acids. Germline-derived CDR1 and CDR2 are SGDLS and YYNGEE. V shed 4 bases and J 4 bases; nucleotides not matched to a gene: 13. The CDR3, as DNA: TGTGCCAGCAGCCACCAACCCAGACTAGCGGGATCTTACAATGAGCAGTTCTTC. Translated, it gives CASSHQPRLAGSYNEQFF.